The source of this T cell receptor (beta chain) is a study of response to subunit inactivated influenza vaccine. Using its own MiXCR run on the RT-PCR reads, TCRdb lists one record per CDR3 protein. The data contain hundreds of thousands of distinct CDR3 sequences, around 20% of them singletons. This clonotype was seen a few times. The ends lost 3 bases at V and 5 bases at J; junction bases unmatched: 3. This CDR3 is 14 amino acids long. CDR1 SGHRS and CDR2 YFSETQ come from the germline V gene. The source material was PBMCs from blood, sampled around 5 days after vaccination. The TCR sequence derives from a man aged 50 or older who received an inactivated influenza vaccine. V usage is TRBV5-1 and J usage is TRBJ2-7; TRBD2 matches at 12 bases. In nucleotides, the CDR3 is TGCGCCAGCAGCTGGACTAGCGGGAAAGACGAGCAGTACTTC. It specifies CASSWTSGKDEQYF.